Listed here is a single TCR beta chain. Repertoires were generated with immunoSEQ multiplex PCR, while TCRdb's copy carries only in-frame clones and drops some. This table holds around 100,000 clones, about 91% found once. The data originate from a study of T cell changes during pregnancy in multiple sclerosis. Looked up from germline, CDR1 is SGHTA and CDR2 is FQGNSA. The CDR3 length is 15 residues. J was trimmed by 2 bases and V by 5 bases; bases with no gene match: 7. The chain has TRBV7-2 and TRBJ2-3; 7 bases map to TRBD1. Source: peripheral blood, taken after pregnancy. The receptor comes from a female donor with multiple sclerosis, enrolled in a pregnancy study. In nucleotides, the CDR3 is TGTGCCAGCAGCCGGGACAGTGGGATCACAGATACGCAGTATTTT. Its translation: CASSRDSGITDTQYF.